This is a list of T cell receptor beta chains from one sample in a study of T cell responses to AZD1222 COVID-19 vaccine. Data came from immunoSEQ multiplex PCR; TCRdb stores just in-frame clones and leaves some out. The repertoire holds fewer than 90,000 clones, with about nine tenths as singletons. The sample consisted of peripheral blood, taken 28 days after the second AZD1222 dose. The source of these receptors is an adult who received the AZD1222 COVID-19 vaccine. Each CDR3 is given with its conserved first and last residue. D genes are given only for firm matches. Size values are once, few and many counts, or a class for expanded clones, and some rows have none.

.,TRBV7-9,TRBJ1-2,.,CASSLGAGNYGYTF,TGTGCCAGCAGCTTAGGGGCAGGGAACTATGGCTACACCTTC
.,TRBV19,TRBJ2-4,.,CASSILPSVRNIQYF,TGTGCCAGTAGTATTCTCCCCTCGGTGCGGAACATTCAGTACTTC
.,TRBV7-9,TRBJ1-1,.,CASSLGEGTRAFF,TGTGCCAGCAGCTTAGGGGAGGGAACTAGGGCTTTCTTT
.,TRBV24-1,TRBJ2-7,.,CATSDDRGLRDEQYF,TGTGCCACCAGTGATGATAGGGGGTTAAGAGACGAGCAGTACTTC
.,TRBV5-4,TRBJ1-1,.,CASTQQYNTNTEAFF,TGTGCCAGCACACAACAATATAACACGAACACTGAAGCTTTCTTT
.,TRBV19,TRBJ1-2,.,CASSPGARGYTF,TGTGCCAGTAGCCCGGGGGCGCGTGGCTACACCTTC
.,TRBV5-6,TRBJ1-2,.,CASSLNRRGGYTF,TGTGCCAGCAGCTTGAATAGGAGGGGTGGCTACACCTTC
TRBD1,TRBV7-3,TRBJ1-2,.,CASSSRGQGGYTF,TGTGCCAGCAGCTCTCGGGGACAGGGTGGCTACACCTTC
.,TRBV7-3,TRBJ2-2,.,CASSLLGNTGELFF,TGTGCCAGCAGCTTACTCGGTAACACCGGGGAGCTGTTTTTT
.,TRBV5-1,TRBJ2-1,medium-sized,CASLTGGGYNEQFF,TGCGCCAGCTTAACGGGGGGCGGCTACAATGAGCAGTTCTTC
.,TRBV7-3,TRBJ1-1,.,CASSLRADTEAFF,TGTGCCAGCAGCTTGAGGGCCGACACTGAAGCTTTCTTT
.,TRBV5-1,TRBJ1-3,.,CASSHNAKGSNGNTIYF,TGCGCCAGCAGCCACAACGCGAAGGGCAGTAATGGAAACACCATATATTTT
.,TRBV19,TRBJ1-5,.,CATYGAGYNQPQHF,TGTGCCACCTACGGGGCAGGGTACAATCAGCCCCAGCATTTT
.,TRBV16,TRBJ1-5,.,CASSQWGLNQPQHF,TGTGCCAGCAGCCAATGGGGACTGAATCAGCCCCAGCATTTT
.,TRBV5-1,TRBJ2-3,.,CASSLVGISSTDTQYF,TGCGCCAGCAGCTTGGTGGGCATATCTTCCACAGATACGCAGTATTTT
.,TRBV10-1,TRBJ1-1,.,CASRTENTEAFF,TGCGCCAGTAGGACCGAGAACACTGAAGCTTTCTTT
.,TRBV5-5,TRBJ1-1,.,CASSGQLTEAFF,TGTGCCAGCAGCGGTCAGCTCACTGAAGCTTTCTTT
.,TRBV25-1,TRBJ1-3,.,CASSEGASGNTIYF,TGTGCCAGCAGTGAGGGTGCTTCTGGAAACACCATATATTTT
TRBD1,TRBV6-1,TRBJ1-2,.,CASSEGQGLDYGYTF,TGTGCCAGCAGTGAGGGACAGGGTTTGGACTATGGCTACACCTTC
TRBD2,TRBV19,TRBJ2-1,.,CASSRSRGANNDEQFF,TGTGCCAGTAGTAGGTCGCGGGGGGCTAATAACGATGAGCAGTTCTTC
TRBD1,TRBV18,TRBJ1-6,once,CASSGTVNSPLHF,TGTGCCAGCTCAGGGACAGTCAATTCACCCCTCCACTTT
TRBD1,TRBV5-8,TRBJ2-1,.,CASSLTGGAYNEQFF,TGTGCCAGCAGCCTTACAGGGGGCGCTTACAATGAGCAGTTCTTC
TRBD1,TRBV3-1/TRBV3-2,TRBJ1-4,once,CASSQAGTGRWKLFF,TGTGCCAGCAGCCAAGCCGGGACAGGTCGGTGGAAACTGTTTTTT
.,TRBV11-2,TRBJ2-1,.,CASSLGVYNEQFF,TGTGCCAGCAGCCTCGGGGTCTACAATGAGCAGTTCTTC
.,TRBV11-2,TRBJ1-5,.,CASSLSGGGNQPQHF,TGTGCCAGCAGCTTAAGTGGGGGGGGCAATCAGCCCCAGCATTTT
TRBD2,TRBV6-4,TRBJ2-5,.,CASRQTSGGETQYF,TGTGCCAGCAGGCAGACTAGCGGGGGTGAGACCCAGTACTTC
TRBD1,TRBV4-2,TRBJ2-7,.,CASSHGTGIGEQYF,TGTGCCAGCAGCCATGGGACAGGGATTGGCGAGCAGTACTTC
TRBD2,TRBV27,TRBJ2-1,.,CASSLWASGVTYNEQFF,TGTGCCAGCAGTTTATGGGCTAGCGGGGTCACGTACAATGAGCAGTTCTTC
.,TRBV5-6,TRBJ1-4,.,CASSLGGHVREKLFF,TGTGCCAGCAGCTTGGGGGGACACGTTCGTGAAAAACTGTTTTTT
.,TRBV11-3,TRBJ2-1,.,CASSLQQRRFF,TGTGCCAGCAGCTTACAACAAAGGCGGTTCTTC
.,TRBV5-1,TRBJ1-1,.,CASSFLQETEAFF,TGCGCCAGCAGCTTCCTACAGGAGACTGAAGCTTTCTTT
.,TRBV30,TRBJ1-2,.,CAWSGGNYGYTF,TGTGCCTGGAGCGGGGGGAACTATGGCTACACCTTC
.,TRBV18,TRBJ1-6,.,CASSPTQGNSPLHF,TGTGCCAGCTCCCCCACTCAGGGTAATTCACCCCTCCACTTT
TRBD1,TRBV11-2,TRBJ1-1,.,CASSDRTGRENTEAFF,TGTGCCAGCAGCGATCGGACAGGGCGGGAGAACACTGAAGCTTTCTTT
.,TRBV24-1,TRBJ2-3,.,CATSDFNRDHTDTQYF,TGTGCCACCAGTGATTTCAACAGGGACCACACAGATACGCAGTATTTT
.,TRBV11-3,TRBJ1-1,.,CASSLQEGTEAFF,TGTGCCAGCAGCTTACAGGAGGGGACTGAAGCTTTCTTT
TRBD1,TRBV2,TRBJ1-1,once,CASSTDRDAFF,TGTGCCAGCAGTACGGACAGGGATGCTTTCTTT
.,TRBV7-2,TRBJ1-3,.,CASSSQGLGNTIYF,TGTGCCAGCAGCTCACAGGGTCTTGGAAACACCATATATTTT
TRBD2,TRBV27,TRBJ2-1,.,CASTIGTSGGNEQFF,TGTGCCAGCACCATCGGGACTAGCGGGGGGAATGAGCAGTTCTTC
TRBD1,TRBV5-1,TRBJ1-2,.,CASSSDRDGYGYTF,TGCGCCAGCAGCTCGGACAGGGATGGCTATGGCTACACCTTC
.,TRBV2,TRBJ2-3,.,CASTPGEPTDTQYF,TGTGCCAGCACCCCAGGGGAGCCGACAGATACGCAGTATTTT
TRBD1,TRBV7-9,TRBJ1-1,once,CASRRTGGVTEAFF,TGTGCCAGCAGAAGGACAGGGGGCGTCACTGAAGCTTTCTTT
TRBD1,TRBV11-3,TRBJ2-3,.,CASSPRTGSAGTQYF,TGTGCCAGCAGCCCCCGGACAGGGAGCGCTGGTACGCAGTATTTT
TRBD1,TRBV3-1/TRBV3-2,TRBJ1-2,.,CASSQDSTGYGYTF,TGTGCCAGCAGCCAAGATTCGACAGGGTATGGCTACACCTTC
TRBD1,TRBV27,TRBJ1-6,once,CASRDRGIGSPLHF,TGTGCCAGCAGGGACAGGGGAATCGGTTCACCCCTCCACTTT
.,TRBV6-5,TRBJ1-3,.,CASLDVYGNTIYF,TGTGCCAGCTTGGATGTATACGGAAACACCATATATTTT
.,TRBV28,TRBJ1-1,.,CASGSFGVGTEAFF,TGTGCCAGCGGATCCTTTGGGGTCGGCACTGAAGCTTTCTTT
TRBD2,TRBV5-6,TRBJ2-3,.,CASSFLAGGPWDTQYF,TGTGCCAGCAGCTTCTTAGCGGGGGGGCCTTGGGATACGCAGTATTTT
TRBD1,TRBV7-8,TRBJ2-7,.,CASSLATGKVPYEQYF,TGTGCCAGCAGCTTAGCGACAGGGAAGGTCCCCTACGAGCAGTACTTC
.,TRBV6-2/TRBV6-3,TRBJ2-4,.,CASSYSIDGKNIQYF,TGTGCCAGCAGTTACTCGATTGATGGCAAAAACATTCAGTACTTC
TRBD1,TRBV7-6,TRBJ1-6,.,CASSLGTGRSPLHF,TGTGCCAGCAGCTTAGGGACAGGGAGATCACCCCTCCACTTT
.,TRBV7-9,TRBJ1-1,.,CASSALVTEAFF,TGTGCCAGCAGCGCTCTAGTCACTGAAGCTTTCTTT
.,TRBV5-4,TRBJ2-3,.,CAIRAGIVTDTQYF,TGTGCCATCCGCGCAGGGATTGTAACAGATACGCAGTATTTT
TRBD2,TRBV14,TRBJ2-3,.,CASKEAGGPDTQYF,TGTGCCAGCAAGGAAGCGGGGGGGCCCGATACGCAGTATTTT
.,TRBV21-1,TRBJ1-4,.,CASVRTVAGEKLFF,TGTGCCAGCGTGCGTACAGTGGCGGGTGAAAAACTGTTTTTT